The clone carrying this T cell receptor beta chain has ten or more counts. This sample was included in a study of metastatic and nonmetastatic thyroid tumors. TCRdb reprocessed the PCR reads using MiXCR. Of roughly 25,000 clones in the sample, more than 12% were seen once. The entire patient cohort was treatment-naive prior to thyroid surgery. The CDR3 spans 14 residues. Trimming left V 3 bases short and J 0 bases short, with 6 bases between. Germline values: CDR1 SEHNR, CDR2 FQNEAQ (reference sequence). Sample: blood. This receptor was identified in a female donor with papillary thyroid cancer or a benign thyroid nodule (not recorded which). Some clones in this sample may be carry-over from other donors' samples. This chain connects TRBV7-9 to TRBJ2-1; D remains unclear. The CDR3 sequence: CASSFEDSYNEQFF. CDR3 DNA: TGTGCCAGCAGCTTCGAAGACTCCTACAATGAGCAGTTCTTC.